Described below is a single T cell receptor (beta chain) sequence and its context. Its binding antigen is unknown. Per-nucleotide qualities are absent, and no much larger clonotype sits a single base away. The CDR3 measures 13 amino acids from cysteine to phenylalanine. This entry keeps only the CDR3 DNA: 39 bases, framed from base 1. Between the V and J ends, shortened by 2 bases and 9 bases respectively, the junction contains 11 bases. Via the germline V gene (reference sequence), CDR1 is MNHEY and CDR2 SMNVEV. These data are taken from a study of cytomegalovirus exposure and HLA in healthy donors (dated by TCRdb to about 2017). At the level of the whole study: According to an earlier analysis of a few hundred of the donors, some 170 million T cells yielded some 120 million unique TCR beta sequences and roughly 280 Gb of sequence data. An early release covering about 600 HLA-typed donors comprised 250 to 350 gigabases of sequencing data and approximately 80 million unique TCR sequences. The genetic ancestry cluster associated with self-reported Caucasian donors included about 81% of the roughly 400 genotyped donors. The study aimed to test whether signatures of past pathogen exposure could be identified by cataloging public T cell receptors. The T cell repertoires of 666 subjects were profiled by immunosequencing and related to cytomegalovirus serostatus. Besides the first cohort of 500 to 700 subjects, a separate validation cohort made up of over 95 different subjects was used. The study combined high-throughput TCR immunosequencing, statistical association of individual TCRs with disease status, and machine learning to predict cytomegalovirus infection status. A later analysis re-analyzed previously published TCR beta repertoires from 660 or so donors and added high-resolution HLA genotyping to study TCR occurrence patterns. Rather than drawing on any new phenotypic data, the later analysis identified candidate immune exposures from TCR beta sequences and the way those sequences occurred across donors. In an earlier analysis of a few hundred of the donors, high-throughput TCR beta sequencing was used to judge whether each TCR beta V gene segment behaved as functional or pseudogenic. Donor age, sex, ethnicity and CMV serostatus were compiled together with the repertoire data. Genome-wide SNP genotypes for about 65% of the roughly 670 donors were used in a later genetic analysis, which treated that subset as a discovery cohort. Every repertoire in the discovery cohort had been generated on one and the same sequencing platform. HLA typing covered class I and class II loci at four-digit resolution. The number of donors typed differed by locus, with about 629-640 for A, B, C, DRB1 and DQB1, roughly 520 for DQA1, 600 to 610 for DPA1, and about 450 for DPB1. Because of strong linkage in the cohort, roughly five DR-DQ haplotypes were treated as single units for association and clustering. Among under 450 genotyped donors of the cohort, an average of 235,054 unique TCR beta nucleotide sequences were sequenced per donor, roughly 20% of them non-productive.

The library was made by the immunoSEQ multiplex PCR assay. For the multiplex PCR, a mixture combining 60 forward primers for TCR Vbeta segments and 13 reverse primers for TCR Jbeta segments was used. The CDR3 region of rearranged TCR beta genes was amplified from genomic DNA with a multiplex PCR assay. The Illumina HiSeq System was used to sequence the amplified TCR beta libraries as 87-base-pair reads. The paper's processing steps were these. Across the roughly 670 repertoires, a later analysis counted tens of millions of unique TCR beta chains, 9 million to 14 million of which were shared by at least two donors. To remove PCR and sequencing errors, raw reads were error-corrected and collapsed into unique sequences using a nearest-neighbor algorithm that merged closely related sequences. V, D and J gene segments were assigned by aligning CDR3 sequences to IMGT reference sequences. For a sequence to be retained, at least a six-nucleotide match to both a V gene segment and a J gene segment was required. A rearrangement counted as productive if the CDR3 had no stop codons and remained in frame with V and J, and every other rearrangement counted as non-productive. Following IMGT convention, CDR3 was defined as the stretch from the second conserved V-encoded cysteine to the conserved J-encoded phenylalanine. Sequences without an unambiguous match to a single V gene segment were excluded from the earlier analysis of about 600 of the donors. An earlier analysis of several hundred of the donors classified V segments as functional when productive rearrangements were above 56.7% and as segregating when the standard deviation between donors was above 5%. A statistical classification framework was built for diagnosing cytomegalovirus status from the catalog of TCR beta chain sequences. In a later analysis, TCR nucleotide sequences were compared against IMGT/GENE-DB human TR gene sequences so that V and J genes could be assigned. Using the TCRdist pipeline, a later analysis assigned CDR3 sequences along with most-parsimonious VDJ recombination scenarios. A later analysis defined each TCR beta chain by its CDR3 amino acid sequence plus V-gene family, and excluded reads lacking a unique V-gene family. To address suspected cross-contamination and a sequencing artifact, a later analysis removed under 600 highly shared, low-generation-probability nucleotide sequences. A later analysis calculated a clonal expansion index for each public chain from normalized within-repertoire ranks of inferred template counts. In a later analysis, generation probabilities were computed using a VDJ recombination model fitted to out-of-frame rearrangements, and the results were checked against IGoR. Hypergeometric tests were used in a later analysis to score TCR-TCR, TCR-HLA and TCR-CMV co-occurrence, with a repertoire-size bias correction applied to the TCR pairs. To estimate false discovery rates, a later analysis permuted the HLA or CMV assignments 20 times. A later analysis grouped co-occurring TCRs with DBSCAN, adding TCRdist sequence similarity when clustering within HLA-allele-positive subsets. Repertoires with fewer than 30,000 or more than 120,000 public chains, plus five repertoires with anomalous nucleotide sharing, were excluded from co-occurrence clustering. TCRdb's version of the immuneACCESS table is confined to in-frame rearrangements and falls short of the full clone set. An unresolved V gene accounts for under half of the shortfall where checked; the remainder is of unknown origin. V, J and clone size derive from that table, while D and trimming were established from the DNA sequence. The sample has 180,000 or so clones on record, 76% of them singletons. The ten largest clonotypes hold 2% to 2.5% of the sample.

What the authors observed across the whole study: The study listed approximately 150 TCR beta chains as associated with cytomegalovirus. Most TCR sequences were observed very rarely across donors, whereas some public TCRs were present in many individuals. In a later genetic analysis, fewer N-insertions in productive TCRs were reported among donors in an Asian-associated ancestry cluster than the roughly 670-donor mean. Because HLA typing was missing for some donors at each locus, association tests included only the typed subset. Specific HLA alleles were associated with over 15,000 TCR beta sequences at a false discovery rate of 0.05 in a later analysis. Because counts were too low, seventeen rarely observed V segments, including chromosome 9 orphons, were left out of the earlier analysis of approximately 580 of the donors. A later genetic analysis associated a missense DCLRE1C variant with V-gene and J-gene trimming of TCR beta chains, and an independent cohort replicated the association. Strong co-occurrence of HLA alleles, especially DR and DQ, made assigning TCR associations to individual alleles difficult. Some IMGT-functional V segments, including TRBV6-2 and TRBV6-3, could not be distinguished by the 87-base-pair reads and were therefore excluded. Sequencing depth was assumed to be roughly uniform across donors in the presence/absence analyses, though that assumption may not hold. In vitro tests confirmed that a few of the cytomegalovirus-associated TCR beta chains recognize cytomegalovirus antigens. A further reported finding was that TCR beta sequences accurately predicted the HLA-A and HLA-B alleles for most subjects in the first cohort. In a later analysis, TCR association rates were found to vary across HLA loci, with the most associated TCRs seen for DRB1 alleles and the fewest for HLA-C alleles. Correlated functional status among segregating V segments might be attributable to linkage disequilibrium, but an unknown experimental factor could not be ruled out. A group of highly shared sequence variants was considered likely to be a technical artifact of the sequencing pipeline. The cohort was sequenced for TCR beta chains only, and without alpha or paired-chain data the features that could be detected were limited. For the cohort, immune exposure information was limited to CMV serostatus. Several of the top co-occurrence clusters appeared to be linked to parvovirus B19, influenza, CMV and Epstein-Barr virus, according to a later analysis. In both the original and validation cohorts, the classifier was reported to diagnose cytomegalovirus status with high specificity and sensitivity. An earlier analysis of roughly 570 of the donors showed that most TCR beta V segments appeared in productive rearrangements either about 90% or about 30% of the time, which broadly matched IMGT annotations. The authors suggested that the approach could potentially be extended to other disease states and immunological phenotypes. A later analysis found that most CMV-associated TCR beta chains appeared HLA-restricted, with HLA associations seemingly driven largely by CMV exposure. A later analysis found that HLA-associated TCR beta chains were more clonally expanded and had lower generation probabilities than equally common non-associated chains.

In total, fewer than 750 healthy bone marrow donors made up the cohort. At the time of sampling, every cohort member was nominally healthy, though immune exposures that went unrecorded were likely present. The donor tested CMV seropositive, placing the donor among the approximately 310 seropositive members of the cohort. Each donor provided a peripheral blood sample, and peripheral blood mononuclear cells were used for TCR beta sequencing. Genomic DNA was extracted from the blood cell samples with the Qiagen DNeasy Blood Extraction Kit. The chain is encoded by TRBV27 joined to TRBJ2-1; the best D guess is TRBD2, with 5 bases matching. The sample was PBMCs. This TCR was sampled from a woman aged 25 to 45 in good health and CMV-seropositive. The DNA sequence is given as TGTGCCAGCAGTTTAGAGGGTCTGGGTGAGCAGTTCTTC. Its translation reads: CASSLEGLGEQFF.